These 24 T cell receptor beta chains were sequenced from one sample in a study of cytomegalovirus exposure and HLA in healthy donors. PCR primers comprised 60 Vbeta and 13 Jbeta primers. The repertoire was sequenced with immunoSEQ multiplex PCR; TCRdb's copy has only in-frame clones and lacks some. The sample consists of about 76,000 clones, more than 65% of them appearing once. Source material: PBMCs. The receptors were gathered from a male donor in good health and CMV-seropositive.

V and J are TRBV6-1 and TRBJ1-4; 10 bases match TRBD1. Germline V gene lookup returns CDR1 MNHNS and CDR2 SASEGT. The CDR3 has 14 residues. V lost 1 base to trimming and J lost 8 bases; unmatched junction nucleotides: 1. The CDR3 DNA is TGTGCCAGCAGTGAAGGGACAGGGGGAGAAAAACTGTTTTTT. Protein product: CASSEGTGGEKLFF.

CDR3 sequence (DNA): TGTGCCAGCATCAATCGGGGGACTAGCACAGATACGCAGTATTTT. Translated: CASINRGTSTDTQYF. The V call is TRBV6-1, the J call TRBJ2-3, with D possibly being TRBD2 (6 bases). V gave up 7 bases and J gave up 0 bases, with 14 bases separating them. Per the germline V gene, CDR1 is MNHNS and CDR2 is SASEGT. There are 15 residues in the CDR3.

The CDR3 nucleotides are TGCAGTGCTAGTTTACTCTATGGCTACACCTTC. As protein: CSASLLYGYTF. The chain uses TRBV20-1 and TRBJ1-2; D is undetermined. The length of the CDR3 is 11 residues. V was clipped by 3 bases and J by 4 bases, with 6 bases between them. Germline V lookup: CDR1 DFQATT, CDR2 SNEGSKA (reference sequence).

In its sample, this clone was seen once. CDR3 protein: CASSALAGAQETQYF. Written as DNA, the CDR3 is TGTGCCAGCTCCGCCCTAGCGGGTGCCCAAGAGACCCAGTACTTC. The rearrangement links TRBV18 to TRBJ2-5; 8 bases are shared with TRBD2. The CDR3 consists of 15 residues. V was clipped by 6 bases and J by 1 base; unmatched bases: 7. Germline lookup yields CDR1 KGHSH and CDR2 LQKENI.

V is TRBV7-3 and J is TRBJ2-1; tentative D call: TRBD2 (5 bases). V gave up 4 bases and J gave up 1 base, with 5 bases separating them. Per germline, CDR1 SGHTA and CDR2 FQGTGA. The CDR3 runs 13 residues. The CDR3 reads CASSSGSYNEQFF. For the CDR3, the DNA is TGTGCCAGCAGCTCGGGGTCCTACAATGAGCAGTTCTTC.

The chain couples TRBV6-5 to TRBJ2-3, with 8 bases fitting TRBD1. The CDR3 length is 13 residues. Trimming cost V 8 bases and J 3 bases; bases outside gene matches: 4. CDR1 and CDR2 from the germline V gene are MNHEY and SVGAGI. CDR3 DNA: TGTGCCAGCGGGACAGGTTGGACAGATACGCAGTATTTT. This encodes CASGTGWTDTQYF.

The chain carries TRBV6-5 and TRBJ1-1, with 9 bases fitting TRBD1. Trimming cost V 6 bases and J 5 bases; bases outside gene matches: 4. This CDR3 contains 13 residues. Germline values: CDR1 MNHEY, CDR2 SVGAGI. The CDR3 DNA follows: TGTGCCAGCAGGAAGACAGGGGGGACTGAAGCTTTCTTT. Translating it yields CASRKTGGTEAFF.

The table lists this clone with a few counts. V gene TRBV4-1 combines with J gene TRBJ2-7; D possibly corresponds to TRBD2 (6 bases). V lost 3 bases and J lost 6, with 18 bases in between. The CDR3 runs to 15 residues. Germline lookup yields CDR1 MGHRA and CDR2 YSYEKL. The CDR3 loop is CASSQTESTRTEQYF. The CDR3 DNA follows: TGCGCCAGCAGCCAGACCGAATCGACTAGGACCGAGCAGTACTTC.

V gene TRBV18 combines with J gene TRBJ1-1; a possible D gene is TRBD1 (5 bases). The germline gives CDR1 KGHSH, CDR2 LQKENI. This CDR3 has 12 amino acids. Trimming shortened V by 3 bases and J by 7 bases, and 9 bases separated the two germline ends. CDR3 nucleotide sequence: TGTGCCAGCTCACCCGCCCAGGGTGAAGCTTTCTTT. Amino acids: CASSPAQGEAFF.

The V gene is TRBV11-3, the J gene TRBJ2-2; 14 bases are a match to TRBD2. The germline CDR1 and CDR2 sequences are SGHNT and YENEEA. This CDR3 comprises 16 residues. J was trimmed by 5 bases and V by 5 bases; bases with no gene match: 4. The chain's CDR3 is CASSHGLAGGTGELFF. CDR3 DNA sequence: TGTGCCAGCAGCCACGGACTAGCGGGAGGAACCGGGGAGCTGTTTTTT. Filled out from reference TRBV11-3 and TRBJ2-2, the complete variable domain reads EAGVVQSPRYKIIEKKQPVAFWCNPISGHNTLYWYLQNLGQGPELLIRYENEEAVDDSQLPKDRFSAERLKGVDSTLKIQPAELGDSAVYLCASSHGLAGGTGELFFGEGSRLTVL.

This clone is a singleton in its sample. The chain has TRBV6-5 and TRBJ2-5; D gene unclear. The end of the DNA is better explained by TRBJ2-7, so the J call may be wrong. This CDR3 spans 16 amino acids. Germline CDR1 is MNHEY and CDR2 is SVGAGI. CDR3 in amino acids: CASSYSNRLASYEQYF. CDR3 coding DNA: TGTGCCAGCAGTTACTCGAATCGACTTGCCTCCTACGAGCAGTACTTC.

The V call is TRBV5-1, the J call TRBJ1-5; possible D gene TRBD1, 5 bases. Trimming removed 0 bases from V and 7 bases from J, with 14 bases in between. This CDR3 spans 15 amino acids. Germline lookup yields CDR1 SGHRS and CDR2 YFSETQ. CDR3 bases: TGCGCCAGCAGCTTGGTCGGGGGGTCAGGGCAGCCCCAGCATTTT. Encoded protein: CASSLVGGSGQPQHF.

This clone was seen a handful of times. CDR3 in amino acids: CASRYTGGDTGELFF. CDR3 nucleotides: TGTGCCAGCAGATACACAGGGGGAGACACCGGGGAGCTGTTTTTT. The chain has TRBV6-6 and TRBJ2-2, with 8 bases identical to TRBD1. The trim removed 6 bases at V and 3 bases at J, leaving 6 bases unmatched. Germline V gene sequence: CDR1 MNHNY, CDR2 SVGAGI (reference sequence). This CDR3 is built from 15 residues.

The chain has TRBV7-3 and TRBJ1-1, with D hard to call. CDR3 length: 13 residues. The germline gives CDR1 SGHTA, CDR2 FQGTGA. Between the trimmed V and J ends, which lost 4 bases and 0 bases, there was a span of 6 bases. The CDR3 loop is CASSSQMNTEAFF. CDR3 nucleotide sequence: TGTGCCAGCAGCTCACAGATGAACACTGAAGCTTTCTTT.

The rearrangement joins TRBV19 to TRBJ2-2, with 9 nucleotides matching TRBD2. Per the germline V gene, CDR1 is LNHDA and CDR2 is SQIVND (reference sequence). This CDR3 spans 16 amino acids. V lost 5 bases, J lost 7 bases, and 11 bases stayed unmatched. The CDR3 DNA sequence: TGTGCCAGTAGTGTCCTGGCGGGAGGGTCTCACGGGGAGCTGTTTTTT. The encoded protein is CASSVLAGGSHGELFF. The full variable domain, its missing parts supplied by reference TRBV19 and TRBJ2-2, is DGGITQSPKYLFRKEGQNVTLSCEQNLNHDAMYWYRQDPGQGLRLIYYSQIVNDFQKGDIAEGYSVSREKKESFPLTVTSAQKNPTAFYLCASSVLAGGSHGELFFGEGSRLTVL.

This chain uses TRBV6-4 with TRBJ2-5; 7 nucleotides agree with TRBD1. Germline values: CDR1 MRHNA, CDR2 SNTAGT. The trim removed 7 bases at V and 2 bases at J, leaving 4 bases unmatched. The CDR3 runs to 13 residues. CDR3 amino acids: CASTIQGQETQYF. CDR3 nucleotide sequence: TGTGCCAGCACAATACAGGGGCAAGAGACCCAGTACTTC.

This clone was seen more than once but under ten times. The chain is built from TRBV2 and TRBJ2-3, with 8 bases fitting TRBD2. Per germline, CDR1 SNHLY and CDR2 FYNNEI. Trimming removed 3 bases from V and 2 bases from J; junction bases left unmatched: 7. The length of the CDR3 is 16 residues. The CDR3 bases are TGTGCCAGCAGTGAGGCGTCCGGGGGGGACACAGATACGCAGTATTTT. It is translated as CASSEASGGDTDTQYF.

This clone has more than one count but fewer than ten. This sequence joins TRBV2 and TRBJ1-3; 7 bases line up with TRBD1. With 0 bases clipped from V and 1 base from J, the junction kept 9 bases outside the gene matches. The CDR3 sequence is 18 residues long. Germline V gene lookup returns CDR1 SNHLY and CDR2 FYNNEI. The CDR3 here is CASSEASPGGYSGNTIYF. The CDR3 bases are TGTGCCAGCAGTGAAGCGTCCCCAGGGGGATATTCTGGAAACACCATATATTTT. The complete variable domain, with remaining parts taken from reference TRBV2 and TRBJ1-3, reads EPEVTQTPSHQVTQMGQEVILRCVPISNHLYFYWYRQILGQKVEFLVSFYNNEISEKSEIFDDQFSVERPDGSNFTLKIRSTKLEDSAMYFCASSEASPGGYSGNTIYFGEGSWLTVV.

The V gene is TRBV11-1, the J gene TRBJ2-2; TRBD2 might be the D (6 bases). Germline V gene data show CDR1 as SGHAT and CDR2 as FQDESV (reference sequence). Trimming removed 5 bases from V and 0 bases from J, with 13 bases in between. CDR3 size: 16 residues. The CDR3 region has the DNA TGTGCCAGCAGCCCCCCAGCGGGCACGAACACCGGGGAGCTGTTTTTT. Its translation is CASSPPAGTNTGELFF.

The V call is TRBV5-1, the J call TRBJ2-5, with D possibly being TRBD2 (7 bases). The CDR3 is 17 amino acids. Germline loops: CDR1 SGHRS, CDR2 YFSETQ. The V and J ends lost 3 bases and 1 base respectively, with 19 bases between them. DNA for the CDR3: TGCGCCAGCAGCTGGGTGGGGGGGCGACAGACCCAAGAGACCCAGTACTTC. This translates into CASSWVGGRQTQETQYF.

The rearrangement uses TRBV4-3 and TRBJ1-5, with D hard to call. The CDR3 is made up of 15 amino acids. The V end was cut by 0 bases, the J end by 5 bases, with 11 bases between. In germline, CDR1 is LGHNA, CDR2 YSLEER. The CDR3: CASSQDLSSYQPQHF. As DNA, the CDR3 is TGCGCCAGCAGCCAAGATCTAAGTAGTTATCAGCCCCAGCATTTT.

The CDR3 reads CASSSLTSGGYEQYF. The DNA for the CDR3 is TGTGCCAGCAGCTCACTGACTAGCGGGGGTTACGAGCAGTACTTC. This rearrangement joins TRBV13 to TRBJ2-7; 12 bases map to TRBD2. Germline V gene sequence: CDR1 PRHDT, CDR2 FYEKMQ (reference sequence). This CDR3 has 15 amino acids. The V segment lost 4 bases and the J segment 4 bases; nucleotides outside the gene matches: 5.

The V and J genes are TRBV30 and TRBJ2-1; 7 bases map to TRBD2. V dropped 5 bases and J dropped 0; count of bases not matched to a gene: 7. Germline values: CDR1 GTSNPN, CDR2 SVGIG (reference sequence). CDR3 length: 15 residues. CDR3 loop: CAWAGVQPSYNEQFF. The CDR3, as DNA: TGTGCCTGGGCGGGAGTTCAGCCCTCCTACAATGAGCAGTTCTTC.

This clone was recorded once. This chain uses TRBV9 with TRBJ2-1; 11 bases map to TRBD1. Looked up from germline, CDR1 is SGDLS and CDR2 is YYNGEE. V was clipped by 3 bases and J by 7 bases; unmatched bases: 12. The CDR3 consists of 17 residues. In DNA, the CDR3 is TGTGCCAGCAGCGCAAGAGCCGGGACAGGGGGTGGGAATGAGCAGTTCTTC. It codes for CASSARAGTGGGNEQFF.